These 30 T cell receptor beta chains were sequenced from one sample in a study of Graves' ophthalmopathy and Graves' hyperthyroidism. The sequenced template was RNA, covering the TCR beta CDR3 region. An opening RT-PCR round employed HTBI primers and preceded a second-round multiplex PCR. TCRdb fed the multiplex PCR reads into MiXCR, producing one record per CDR3 protein. The data contain some 170,000 distinct CDR3 sequences, roughly two fifths of them singletons. Material for sequencing was peripheral blood. These receptors were obtained from a man in his thirties or forties with Graves' ophthalmopathy.

Regarding this clonotype: One end of the junction varies from germline; a read error may be responsible. The chain links TRBV6-5 to TRBJ1-6; D is unresolved. The CDR3 extends over 13 amino acids. The V gene's germline CDR1 is MNHEY and CDR2 SVGAGI. This CDR3 is CASGPEVWSPPHF. Written as DNA, the CDR3 is TGTGCCAGCGGCCCCGAGGTGTGGTCACCCCCCCACTTT.

V and J are TRBV28 and TRBJ1-1; possibly TRBD1 for D (6 bases). Per the germline V gene, CDR1 is MDHEN and CDR2 is SYDVKM. The CDR3 sequence is 14 residues long. V was pared by 5 bases and J by 5 bases, with 15 bases between. CDR3 sequence: CASSPGTQRTEAFF. As DNA, the CDR3 is TGTGCCAGCAGTCCTGGGACACAGCGGACTGAAGCTTTCTTT.

This clonotype was observed at least ten times. J is TRBJ1-1 and V is TRBV13; TRBD1 might be the D (6 bases). The V end lost 5 bases, the J end lost 3 bases, and 25 bases lay between the germline ends. This CDR3 is 18 amino acids long. From germline, CDR1 is PRHDT and CDR2 FYEKMQ (reference sequence). The CDR3, as DNA: TGTGCCAGCAGCCGAAATCGTAGGAAACAGGGTAGGGACACTGAAGCTTTCTTT. It translates to CASSRNRRKQGRDTEAFF.

The V and J genes are TRBV6-4 and TRBJ1-1, with 7 bases matching TRBD1. Germline CDR1 reads MRHNA; CDR2 reads SNTAGT. V was pared by 6 bases and J by 0 bases, with 10 bases of the junction left unmatched. This CDR3 is 16 amino acids long. The CDR3 is CASSSQGVIVNTEAFF. In DNA form, the CDR3 reads TGTGCCAGCAGCTCTCAGGGGGTGATAGTGAACACTGAAGCTTTCTTT.

This chain connects TRBV6-2 or TRBV6-3 to TRBJ2-5; perhaps TRBD1 as D (6 bases). Germline V CDR1 and CDR2: MNHEY, SVGEGT. Trimming removed 4 bases from V and 4 bases from J, with 16 bases in between. There are 15 residues in the CDR3. In DNA form, the CDR3 reads TGTGCCAGCAGTTCGGCGGACAGCGAGGGAGAGACCCAGTACTTC. Encoded protein: CASSSADSEGETQYF.

Ten or more counts support this clonotype. The chain links TRBV20-1 to TRBJ2-7, with D maybe TRBD2 (6 bases). V dropped 0 bases and J dropped 1 base, with 13 bases sitting between them. Germline V gene lookup returns CDR1 DFQATT and CDR2 SNEGSKA (reference sequence). The CDR3 is made up of 15 amino acids. The CDR3 bases are TGCAGTGCTAGAGATAGGGTAGCGGTATCCTACGAGCAGTACTTC. Translated: CSARDRVAVSYEQYF.

The chain recombines TRBV7-9 with TRBJ2-5; 9 nucleotides agree with TRBD2. Germline lookup yields CDR1 SEHNR and CDR2 FQNEAQ (reference sequence). CDR3 size: 16 residues. The V segment lost 6 bases and the J segment 5 bases; nucleotides outside the gene matches: 13. The CDR3 is CASSPSSGRAHETQYF. Written as DNA, the CDR3 is TGTGCCAGCAGTCCAAGTAGCGGGAGAGCACACGAGACCCAGTACTTC.

This clonotype was counted at least ten times. The CDR3 sequence: CASSVDRESPLHF. DNA of the CDR3: TGTGCCAGCAGTGTAGACAGGGAGTCACCCCTCCACTTT. The chain uses TRBV27 and TRBJ1-6; TRBD1 matches at 7 bases. The CDR3 runs to 13 residues. Germline lookup yields CDR1 MNHEY and CDR2 SMNVEV (reference sequence). The J segment lost 10 bases and the V segment lost 5 bases, leaving 5 bases of the junction unmatched.

The rearrangement links TRBV6-1 to TRBJ1-1; D is uncertain. Germline CDR1 is MNHNS and CDR2 is SASEGT. The V end lost 6 bases, the J end lost 3 bases, and 17 bases lay between the germline ends. The CDR3 covers 15 residues. The CDR3 bases are TGTGCCAGCAGCAGCCCCTCGGTGATGGACACTGAAGCTTTCTTT. It translates to CASSSPSVMDTEAFF.

This rearrangement joins TRBV24-1 to TRBJ2-5; D is possibly TRBD1 (6 bases). The CDR3 runs to 16 residues. The V end was cut by 4 bases, the J end by 2 bases, with 16 bases between. Germline CDR1 reads KGHDR; CDR2 reads SFDVKD. The CDR3 sequence is CATSDTRDTRQETQYF. The CDR3 DNA sequence: TGTGCCACCAGTGACACCCGGGACACCAGACAAGAGACCCAGTACTTC.

This clonotype has only one observation. This chain links TRBV24-1 with TRBJ1-1, with 8 bases fitting TRBD1. CDR1 and CDR2 (germline): KGHDR, SFDVKD. This CDR3 comprises 15 residues. The junction had 5 bases not matched to a gene; V was cut back by 4 bases and J by 2 bases. CDR3 residues: CATSESGTGNTEAFF. The CDR3 DNA is TGTGCCACCAGTGAGTCCGGGACAGGTAACACTGAAGCTTTCTTT.

In its sample, this clonotype was seen many times. The rearrangement joins TRBV28 to TRBJ1-2, with 8 bases fitting TRBD1. The V and J ends lost 4 bases and 2 bases, in that order; junction bases with no gene match: 6. Germline loops: CDR1 MDHEN, CDR2 SYDVKM. The CDR3 loop spans 15 amino acids. CDR3 DNA sequence: TGTGCCAGCAGTTACTGGACAGGGCTAAACTATGGCTACACCTTC. Amino acids: CASSYWTGLNYGYTF.

V gene TRBV28 combines with J gene TRBJ1-5, with D tentatively TRBD1 (6 bases). CDR1 is MDHEN, CDR2 SYDVKM, per germline. Trimming took 4 bases from V and 4 from J, leaving 14 bases between them. The CDR3 extends over 15 amino acids. CDR3 nucleotides: TGTGCCAGCAGTTCTACCCGGGACATTAATCAGCCCCAGCATTTT. Protein: CASSSTRDINQPQHF.

This chain links TRBV11-2 with TRBJ2-7, with no clear D. The CDR3 loop spans 13 amino acids. Trimming stripped 3 bases from V and 7 bases from J, with 13 bases between. Per germline, CDR1 SGHAT and CDR2 FQNNGV. CDR3 nucleotides: TGTGCCAGCAGCTTCGGGTCCGATGGGGAGCAGTACTTC. Translating it yields CASSFGSDGEQYF.

This clonotype was recorded many times. The V gene is TRBV20-1, the J gene TRBJ2-7, with TRBD1 matching 9 bases. The germline V gene has CDR1 DFQATT and CDR2 SNEGSKA (reference sequence). J was trimmed by 4 bases and V by 6 bases; bases with no gene match: 4. This CDR3 region has 12 residues. The CDR3 nucleotides are TGCAGTGCAACCGGGACAGGGTACGAGCAGTACTTC. It encodes CSATGTGYEQYF.

This clonotype was recorded many times. This chain connects TRBV12-3 or TRBV12-4 to TRBJ1-1, with TRBD1 as a possible D gene (5 bases). The CDR3 contains 13 residues. V was pared by 6 bases and J by 1 base, with 9 bases between. The DNA for the CDR3 is TGTGCCAGCAGCACGACAGAGAACACTGAAGCTTTCTTT. This translates into CASSTTENTEAFF.

Note on this clonotype: A read error may produce the germline difference seen at one junction end. The chain uses TRBV6-2 or TRBV6-3 and TRBJ2-6, with D possibly matching TRBD1 (6 bases). The CDR3 loop spans 16 amino acids. Germline values: CDR1 MNHEY, CDR2 SVGEGT. CDR3: CASSWTVSSGANVLTF. CDR3 sequence (DNA): TGTGCCAGTAGTTGGACAGTCTCCTCTGGGGCCAACGTCCTGACTTTC.

The table lists this clonotype with many counts. V is TRBV5-1 and J is TRBJ1-1; no reliable D call. V lost 0 bases and J lost 3, with 15 bases in between. The CDR3 has 16 amino acids. Germline lookup yields CDR1 SGHRS and CDR2 YFSETQ. The DNA for the CDR3 is TGCGCCAGCAGCTTGGGTGTGGGCTTTTGGGACACTGAAGCTTTCTTT. As protein: CASSLGVGFWDTEAFF.

This clonotype was picked up many times. V gene TRBV5-1 combines with J gene TRBJ2-7; D is possibly TRBD1 or TRBD2 (5 bases each). The CDR3 has 15 residues. Looked up from germline, CDR1 is SGHRS and CDR2 is YFSETQ. With 3 bases removed from V and 3 bases from J, the gap between germline ends came to 16 bases. CDR3 nucleotides: TGCGCCAGCAGCTCAAGGTGGGGGTCTAACTACGAGCAGTACTTC. Protein product: CASSSRWGSNYEQYF.

The V gene is TRBV7-2, the J gene TRBJ1-2; 9 bases agree with TRBD1. V was clipped by 1 base and J by 7 bases; unmatched bases: 4. The length of the CDR3 is 14 residues. The germline CDR1 and CDR2 sequences are SGHTA and FQGNSA. The chain's CDR3 is CASSLGDREGGYTF. In DNA, the CDR3 is TGTGCCAGCAGCTTAGGGGACAGGGAGGGTGGCTACACCTTC. Variable domain in full (rest from reference TRBV7-2 and TRBJ1-2): GAGVSQSPSNKVTEKGKDVELRCDPISGHTALYWYRQSLGQGLEFLIYFQGNSAPDKSGLPSDRFSAERTGGSVSTLTIQRTQQEDSAVYLCASSLGDREGGYTFGSGTRLTVV.

This clonotype has a count of ten or more. The V gene is TRBV4-2, the J gene TRBJ1-1; D gene uncertain. The V gene's germline CDR1 is LGHNA and CDR2 YNFKEQ. This CDR3 has 9 amino acids. The germline V and J ends were trimmed by 0 bases and 11 bases, with 1 base remaining between them. The CDR3 spells CASSQEAFF. For the CDR3, the DNA is TGTGCCAGCAGCCAAGAGGCTTTCTTT.

This clonotype has ten or more counts. This sequence joins TRBV30 and TRBJ1-1; D gene unclear. CDR1 and CDR2 from the germline V gene are GTSNPN and SVGIG (reference sequence). The CDR3 is 11 amino acids. Trimming stripped 3 bases from V and 0 bases from J, with 2 bases between. CDR3 DNA sequence: TGTGCCTGGAGCCTGAACACTGAAGCTTTCTTT. Its protein product is CAWSLNTEAFF. The full variable domain, its missing parts supplied by reference TRBV30 and TRBJ1-1, is SQTIHQWPATLVQPVGSPLSLECTVEGTSNPNLYWYRQAAGRGLQLLFYSVGIGQISSEVPQNLSASRPQDRQFILSSKKLLLSDSGFYLCAWSLNTEAFFGQGTRLTVV.

In its sample, this clonotype was seen many times. A read error may be the cause here, since a much bigger clone is one base away. The chain recombines TRBV28 with TRBJ1-2, with 9 bases that match TRBD1. CDR1 is MDHEN and CDR2 is SYDVKM in the germline V gene. CDR3 length equals 14 residues. The CDR3 here is CAGSPGQGFGGYTF. In nucleotides, the CDR3 is TGTGCCGGCAGCCCGGGACAGGGTTTTGGTGGCTACACCTTC.

This clonotype was seen repeatedly, ten times or more. The chain recombines TRBV30 with TRBJ1-1, with a weak D call TRBD1 (5 bases). V gave up 3 bases and J gave up 10 bases, with 12 bases separating them. There are 11 residues in the CDR3. In germline, CDR1 is GTSNPN, CDR2 SVGIG (reference sequence). The CDR3 loop is CAWSLGQGAFF. CDR3 coding DNA: TGTGCCTGGAGCCTTGGTCAGGGAGCTTTCTTT.

CDR3 sequence: CASSPPGREEETQYF. Written as DNA, the CDR3 is TGTGCCAGCAGCCCACCGGGACGGGAGGAGGAGACCCAGTACTTC. The V and J genes are TRBV12-3 or TRBV12-4 and TRBJ2-5; 7 nucleotides line up with TRBD2. The CDR3 is 15 amino acids. The junction had 12 bases not matched to a gene; V was cut back by 6 bases and J by 5 bases.

Comments on this clonotype: The germline gene is not matched at one end of the junction; a read error may be the cause. The rearrangement uses TRBV20-1 and TRBJ2-5, with D possibly being TRBD2 (5 bases). CDR1 and CDR2 from the germline V gene are DFQATT and SNEGSKA (reference sequence). The CDR3 covers 14 residues. The CDR3 region has the DNA TGCAGTGCTAGCGCGTACACGGGGAAAGAGAACCAGTACTTC. Translation: CSASAYTGKENQYF.

The sample holds many counts of this clonotype. The chain has TRBV6-5 and TRBJ1-6; D may be TRBD1 (6 bases). Germline assignment: CDR1 MNHEY and CDR2 SVGAGI. With 6 bases removed from V and 14 bases from J, the gap between germline ends came to 20 bases. The CDR3 consists of 14 residues. CDR3 DNA sequence: TGTGCCAGCAGAAAGGGACACAATCCAACTTCCCTCCACTTT. Translated: CASRKGHNPTSLHF.

The rearrangement joins TRBV20-1 to TRBJ1-5; D may be TRBD1 (6 bases). The germline V and J ends were trimmed by 3 bases and 4 bases, with 13 bases remaining between them. CDR1 is DFQATT, CDR2 SNEGSKA, per germline (reference sequence). There are 14 residues in the CDR3. The CDR3 reads CSARSTGWNQPQHF. The CDR3 DNA reads as TGCAGTGCTAGGAGCACAGGGTGGAATCAGCCCCAGCATTTT.

The chain carries TRBV6-1 and TRBJ2-4; D gene unclear. The CDR3 has 13 amino acids. CDR1 is MNHNS and CDR2 is SASEGT in the germline V gene. V lost 5 bases and J 5 bases, leaving 10 bases between the germline ends. CDR3 nucleotides: TGTGCCAGCAGTCGTACACACGAAAACATTCAGTACTTC. It yields the protein CASSRTHENIQYF.

V and J are TRBV7-2 and TRBJ2-5; 9 nucleotides align to TRBD2. The junction had 5 bases not matched to a gene; V was cut back by 1 base and J by 2 bases. The CDR3 sequence is 16 residues long. CDR1 and CDR2 (germline): SGHTA, FQGNSA. For the CDR3, the DNA is TGTGCCAGCAGCTTAGGTAGCGCGGGAGGGCAAGAGACCCAGTACTTC. It encodes CASSLGSAGGQETQYF.